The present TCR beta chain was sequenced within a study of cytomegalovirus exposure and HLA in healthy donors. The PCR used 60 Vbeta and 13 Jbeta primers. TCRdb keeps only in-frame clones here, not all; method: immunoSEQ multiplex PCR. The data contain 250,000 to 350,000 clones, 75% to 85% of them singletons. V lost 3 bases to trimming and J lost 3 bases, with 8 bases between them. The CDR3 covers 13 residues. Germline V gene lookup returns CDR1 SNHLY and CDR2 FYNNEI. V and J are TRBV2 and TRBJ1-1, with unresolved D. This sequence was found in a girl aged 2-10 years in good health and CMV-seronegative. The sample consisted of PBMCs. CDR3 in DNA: TGTGCCAGCAGTGAGCTCGGTCACACTGAAGCTTTCTTT. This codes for CASSELGHTEAFF.